One sample yielded the 9 T cell receptor beta chains listed below, sequenced in a study of blood T cell repertoires in COVID-19. TCRdb keeps only in-frame clones here, not all; method: immunoSEQ multiplex PCR. Here the sample spans around 100,000 clones, 90% being singletons. The sample was peripheral blood. These receptor sequences come from a man aged 18 to 35 with COVID-19, enrolled during active disease.

V and J are TRBV11-2 and TRBJ2-7; 14 bases are a match to TRBD2. This CDR3 comprises 19 residues. V trimming: 5 bases; J trimming: 0 bases; junction bases outside the gene matches: 12. The germline V gene has CDR1 SGHAT and CDR2 FQNNGV. Here the CDR3 DNA reads TGTGCCAGCAGCGCTGGTTGGACTAGCGGGAGGCCCCGCTCCTACGAGCAGTACTTC. As protein: CASSAGWTSGRPRSYEQYF.

This rearrangement joins TRBV5-6 to TRBJ1-6; D remains ambiguous. The CDR3 consists of 13 residues. Between the trimmed V and J ends, which lost 2 bases and 7 bases, there was a span of 7 bases. Germline lookup yields CDR1 SGHDT and CDR2 YYEEEE. The chain's CDR3 is CASSLDGNSPLHF. As DNA, the CDR3 is TGTGCCAGCAGCTTAGACGGGAATTCACCCCTCCACTTT.

This clone showed up just once. The chain carries TRBV2 and TRBJ2-1; 9 bases are shared with TRBD2. The V segment lost 1 base and the J segment 9 bases; nucleotides outside the gene matches: 7. From germline, CDR1 is SNHLY and CDR2 FYNNEI. The CDR3 is 15 residues long. The CDR3, as DNA: TGTGCCAGCAGTGAAGTTCGCGGGAGGGCGGGTGAGCAGTTCTTC. This encodes CASSEVRGRAGEQFF.

The chain employs TRBV6-5 and TRBJ2-3; 10 positions agree with TRBD2. Germline CDR1 reads MNHEY; CDR2 reads SVGAGI. CDR3 length equals 15 residues. V lost 10 bases, J lost 3 bases, and 10 bases stayed unmatched. The DNA for the CDR3 is TGTGCCATCTCCACCGGGACTAGCGTAACAGATACGCAGTATTTT. This gives the protein CAISTGTSVTDTQYF.

V usage is TRBV6-5 and J usage is TRBJ1-5; TRBD1 might be the D (5 bases). The V end was cut by 5 bases, the J end by 1 base, with 6 bases between. CDR3 length: 13 residues. Germline V gene lookup returns CDR1 MNHEY and CDR2 SVGAGI. The CDR3 loop is CASSTGSNQPQHF. The CDR3 DNA sequence: TGTGCCAGCAGTACAGGCAGCAATCAGCCCCAGCATTTT.

In this sample, this clone turned up once. The rearrangement joins TRBV15 to TRBJ1-5; TRBD1 matches 11 bases. Trimming removed 4 bases from V and 2 bases from J; junction bases left unmatched: 4. Germline V gene lookup returns CDR1 LNHNV and CDR2 YYDKDF (reference sequence). The CDR3 covers 16 residues. The CDR3 is CATSNRTGGGNQPQHF. The CDR3 DNA reads TGTGCCACCAGCAACCGGACAGGGGGCGGCAATCAGCCCCAGCATTTT.

The chain carries TRBV19 and TRBJ1-6; D uncertain. Germline CDR1 reads LNHDA; CDR2 reads SQIVND (reference sequence). CDR3 length equals 16 residues. The V end was cut by 4 bases, the J end by 0 bases, with 10 bases between. Written as DNA, the CDR3 is TGTGCCAGTAGTACTGGCGGCAGCTCCTATAATTCACCCCTCCACTTT. Its translation is CASSTGGSSYNSPLHF.

The chain is built from TRBV6-5 and TRBJ2-7; 8 nucleotides agree with TRBD1. V lost 10 bases to trimming and J lost 5 bases; unmatched junction nucleotides: 16. The CDR3 is 15 amino acids. Per germline, CDR1 MNHEY and CDR2 SVGAGI. The CDR3 region has the DNA TGTGCCACCAAACCGAGACAGGGGAGTATCAACGAGCAGTACTTC. It specifies CATKPRQGSINEQYF.

The chain couples TRBV30 to TRBJ2-3, with 8 bases identical to TRBD2. There are 16 residues in the CDR3. After removal of 4 bases from V and 2 bases from J, the junction contained 11 bases not matched to a gene. The germline V gene encodes CDR1 GTSNPN and CDR2 SVGIG (reference sequence). This CDR3 reads CAWTFETSEITDTQYF. DNA of the CDR3: TGTGCCTGGACGTTCGAGACTAGCGAGATCACAGATACGCAGTATTTT.